The entry that follows covers one TCR beta chain sequence. Its antigen remains unidentified. Sequencing was performed with immunoSEQ multiplex PCR; in TCRdb, only in-frame clones are kept and a portion is missing. The sample lists hundreds of thousands of clones, 96% occurring once. The data belong to a study of shared clonotypes between healthy human individuals. Study-wide findings and caveats: Sharing across four donors was seen in around 5% of naive CD4 clonotypes.

The ends lost 2 bases at V and 7 bases at J; junction bases unmatched: 5. CDR1 and CDR2 (germline): MDHEN, SYDVKM. There are 15 residues in the CDR3. The sample was naive CD4+ T cells sorted from blood. Noted subset: CD45RA+ positively selected. The receptor was isolated from a woman younger than 45 in good health. This chain joins TRBV28 and TRBJ2-7; 13 nucleotides line up with TRBD2. The CDR3 loop is CASSLGGLAGSEQYF. The CDR3 DNA is TGTGCCAGCAGTTTAGGGGGACTAGCGGGAAGTGAGCAGTACTTC.